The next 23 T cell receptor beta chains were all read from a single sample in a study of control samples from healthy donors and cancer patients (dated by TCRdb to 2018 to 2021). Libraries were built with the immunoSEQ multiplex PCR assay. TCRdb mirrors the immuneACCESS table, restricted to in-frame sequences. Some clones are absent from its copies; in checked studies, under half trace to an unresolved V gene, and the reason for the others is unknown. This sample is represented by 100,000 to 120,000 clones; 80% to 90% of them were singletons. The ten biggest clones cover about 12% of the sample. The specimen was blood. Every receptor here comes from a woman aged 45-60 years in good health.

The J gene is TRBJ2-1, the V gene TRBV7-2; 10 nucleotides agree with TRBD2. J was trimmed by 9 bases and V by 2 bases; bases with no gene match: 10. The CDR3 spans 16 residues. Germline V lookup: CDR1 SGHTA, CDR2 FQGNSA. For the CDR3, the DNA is TGTGCCAGCAGCTTAAAGGCTAGCGGGAGTGGTAGTGAGCAGTTCTTC. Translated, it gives CASSLKASGSGSEQFF.

CDR3 amino acids: CASSFLVRIAGRSSYNEQFF. The CDR3 nucleotides are TGTGCCAGCAGCTTTCTTGTAAGGATAGCGGGACGGAGCTCCTACAATGAGCAGTTCTTC. This sequence joins TRBV13 and TRBJ2-1, with TRBD2 identical over 8 bases. Germline trimming cut 3 bases from V and 0 bases from J; bases unmatched to any gene: 16. The CDR3 is 20 residues long. CDR1 PRHDT and CDR2 FYEKMQ come from the germline V gene (reference sequence).

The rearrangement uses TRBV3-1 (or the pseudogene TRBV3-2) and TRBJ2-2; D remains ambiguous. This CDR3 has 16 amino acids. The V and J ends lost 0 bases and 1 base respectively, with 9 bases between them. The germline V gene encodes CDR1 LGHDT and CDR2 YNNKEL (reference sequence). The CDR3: CASSQDRALNTGELFF. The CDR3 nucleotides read TGTGCCAGCAGCCAAGATCGGGCCCTGAACACCGGGGAGCTGTTTTTT.

In DNA, the CDR3 is TGTGCCAGCAGCGTAGCTGGTGGGGACGGCTACACCTTC. This sequence encodes CASSVAGGDGYTF. This chain joins TRBV9 and TRBJ1-2; tentatively, D is TRBD1 (5 bases). Trimming took 0 bases from V and 8 from J, leaving 11 bases between them. The germline V gene has CDR1 SGDLS and CDR2 YYNGEE. The CDR3 extends over 13 amino acids.

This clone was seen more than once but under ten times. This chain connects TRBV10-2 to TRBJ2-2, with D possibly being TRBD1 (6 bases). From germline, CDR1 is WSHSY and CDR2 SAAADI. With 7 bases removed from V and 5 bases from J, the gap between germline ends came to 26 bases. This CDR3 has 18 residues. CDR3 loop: CASIKIVLPGQRTGELFF. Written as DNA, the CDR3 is TGCGCCAGCATCAAAATCGTCCTTCCGGGACAAAGAACCGGGGAGCTGTTTTTT.

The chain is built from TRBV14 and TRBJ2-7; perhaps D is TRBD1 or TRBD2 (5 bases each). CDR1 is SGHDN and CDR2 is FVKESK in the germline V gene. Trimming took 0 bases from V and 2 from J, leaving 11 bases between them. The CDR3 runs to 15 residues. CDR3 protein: CASSQDLVGAYEQYF. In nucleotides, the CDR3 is TGTGCCAGCAGCCAAGATTTAGTGGGGGCCTACGAGCAGTACTTC.

CDR3 sequence (DNA): TGTGGAGGGCAGGGAAAAGGTACTGAAGCTTTCTTT. Translating gives CGGQGKGTEAFF. This chain connects TRBV15 to TRBJ1-1; tentative D call: TRBD1 (5 bases). CDR1 LNHNV and CDR2 YYDKDF come from the germline V gene (reference sequence). This CDR3 spans 12 amino acids.

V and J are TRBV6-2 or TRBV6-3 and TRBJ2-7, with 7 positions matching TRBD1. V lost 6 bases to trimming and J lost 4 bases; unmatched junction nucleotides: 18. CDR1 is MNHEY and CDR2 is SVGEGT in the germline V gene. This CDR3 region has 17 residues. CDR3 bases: TGTGCCAGCAGCACAAGAACCACCGGGACAGTGGGATACGAGCAGTACTTC. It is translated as CASSTRTTGTVGYEQYF.

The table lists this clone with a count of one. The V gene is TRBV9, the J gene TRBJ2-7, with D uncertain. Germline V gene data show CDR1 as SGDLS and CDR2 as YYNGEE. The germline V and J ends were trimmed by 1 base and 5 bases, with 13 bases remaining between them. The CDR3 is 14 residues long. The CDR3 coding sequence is TGTGCCAGCAGCGTATCCGCTAGTTCCCACGAGCAGTACTTC. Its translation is CASSVSASSHEQYF.

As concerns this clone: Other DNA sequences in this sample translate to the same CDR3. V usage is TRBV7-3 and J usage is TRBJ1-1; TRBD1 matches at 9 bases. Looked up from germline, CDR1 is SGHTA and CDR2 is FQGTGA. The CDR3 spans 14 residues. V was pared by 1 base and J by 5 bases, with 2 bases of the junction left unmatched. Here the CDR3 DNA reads TGTGCCAGCAGCTTAAACAGGGGGCATACTGAAGCTTTCTTT. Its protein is CASSLNRGHTEAFF.

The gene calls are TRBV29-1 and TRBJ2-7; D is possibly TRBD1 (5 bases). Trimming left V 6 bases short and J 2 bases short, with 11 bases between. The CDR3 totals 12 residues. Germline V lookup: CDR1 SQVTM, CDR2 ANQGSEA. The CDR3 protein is CSVGRTTYEQYF. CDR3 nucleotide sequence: TGCAGCGTCGGCAGGACAACCTACGAGCAGTACTTC.

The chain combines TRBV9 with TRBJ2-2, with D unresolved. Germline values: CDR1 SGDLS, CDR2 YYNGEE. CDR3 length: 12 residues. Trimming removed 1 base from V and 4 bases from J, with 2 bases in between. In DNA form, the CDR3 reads TGTGCCAGCAGCGTACTCACCGGGGAGCTGTTTTTT. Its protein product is CASSVLTGELFF.

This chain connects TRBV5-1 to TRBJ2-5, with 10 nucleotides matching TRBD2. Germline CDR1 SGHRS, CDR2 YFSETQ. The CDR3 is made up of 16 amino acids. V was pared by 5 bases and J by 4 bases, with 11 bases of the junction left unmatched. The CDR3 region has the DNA TGCGCCAGCAGTCGAGAGATAGCGGGAGGTGTAGAGACCCAGTACTTC. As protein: CASSREIAGGVETQYF. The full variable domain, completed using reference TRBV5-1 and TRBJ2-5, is KAGVTQTPRYLIKTRGQQVTLSCSPISGHRSVSWYQQTPGQGLQFLFEYFSETQRNKGNFPGRFSGRQFSNSRSEMNVSTLELGDSALYLCASSREIAGGVETQYFGPGTRLLVL.

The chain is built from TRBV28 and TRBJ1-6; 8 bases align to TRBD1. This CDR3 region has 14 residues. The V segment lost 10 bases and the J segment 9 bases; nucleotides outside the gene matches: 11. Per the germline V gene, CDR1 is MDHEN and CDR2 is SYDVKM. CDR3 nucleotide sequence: TGTGCCACCGTGGGGGCAGGGGGCTTTTCACCCCTCCACTTT. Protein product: CATVGAGGFSPLHF. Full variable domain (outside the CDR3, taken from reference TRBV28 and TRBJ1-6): DVKVTQSSRYLVKRTGEKVFLECVQDMDHENMFWYRQDPGLGLRLIYFSYDVKMKEKGDIPEGYSVSREKKERFSLILESASTNQTSMYLCATVGAGGFSPLHFGNGTRLTVT.

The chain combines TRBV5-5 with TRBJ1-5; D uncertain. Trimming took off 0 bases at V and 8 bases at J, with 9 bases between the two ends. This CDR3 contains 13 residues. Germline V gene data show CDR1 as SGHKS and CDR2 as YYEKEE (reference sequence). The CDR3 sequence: CASSLGGREPQHF. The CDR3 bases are TGTGCCAGCAGCTTGGGCGGGAGAGAGCCCCAGCATTTT. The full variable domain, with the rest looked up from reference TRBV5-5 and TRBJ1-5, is DAGVTQSPTHLIKTRGQQVTLRCSPISGHKSVSWYQQVLGQGPQFIFQYYEKEERGRGNFPDRFSARQFPNYSSELNVNALLLGDSALYLCASSLGGREPQHFGDGTRLSIL.

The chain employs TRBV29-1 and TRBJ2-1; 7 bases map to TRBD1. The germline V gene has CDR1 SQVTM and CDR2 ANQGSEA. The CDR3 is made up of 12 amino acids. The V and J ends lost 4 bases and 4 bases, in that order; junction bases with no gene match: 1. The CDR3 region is CSVGTGYNEQFF. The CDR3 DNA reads TGCAGCGTTGGGACAGGTTACAATGAGCAGTTCTTC.

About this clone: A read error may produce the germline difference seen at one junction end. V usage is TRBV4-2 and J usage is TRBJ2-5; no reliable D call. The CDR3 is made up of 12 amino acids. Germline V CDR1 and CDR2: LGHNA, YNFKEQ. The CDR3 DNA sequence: TGTGCCAGCAGCCAGGCCGATGAGACCCGGTACTTC. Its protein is CASSQADETRYF.

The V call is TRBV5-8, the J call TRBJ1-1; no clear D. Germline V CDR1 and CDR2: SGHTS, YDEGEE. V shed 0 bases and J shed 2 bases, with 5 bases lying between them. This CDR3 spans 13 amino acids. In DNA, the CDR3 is TGTGCCAGCAGCTTGGACTTAAACACTGAAGCTTTCTTT. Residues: CASSLDLNTEAFF.

The CDR3 reads CASRRGGEEQAFF. For the CDR3, the DNA is TGTGCCAGCCGTCGGGGAGGGGAAGAACAAGCTTTCTTT. The chain links TRBV6-5 to TRBJ1-1; weak D call: TRBD1 (5 bases). Trimming left V 8 bases short and J 9 bases short, with 19 bases between. Looked up from germline, CDR1 is MNHEY and CDR2 is SVGAGI. The CDR3 spans 13 residues.

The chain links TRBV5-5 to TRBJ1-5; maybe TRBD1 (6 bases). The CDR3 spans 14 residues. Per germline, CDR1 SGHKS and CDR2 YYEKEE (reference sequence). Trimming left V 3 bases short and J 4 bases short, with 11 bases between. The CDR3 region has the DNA TGTGCCAGCAGCTGGGGGCAGGCTAATCAGCCCCAGCATTTT. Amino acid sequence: CASSWGQANQPQHF.

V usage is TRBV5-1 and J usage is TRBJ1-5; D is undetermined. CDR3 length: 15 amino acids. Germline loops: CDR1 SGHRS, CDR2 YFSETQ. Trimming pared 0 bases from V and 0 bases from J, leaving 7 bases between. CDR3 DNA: TGCGCCAGCAGCTTGGGAGGGATTAGCAATCAGCCCCAGCATTTT. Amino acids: CASSLGGISNQPQHF.

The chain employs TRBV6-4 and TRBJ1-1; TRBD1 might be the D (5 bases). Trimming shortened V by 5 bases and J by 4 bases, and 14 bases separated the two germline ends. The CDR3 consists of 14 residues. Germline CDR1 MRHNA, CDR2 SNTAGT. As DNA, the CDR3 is TGTGCCAGCAGTCACAGGAAAACCGCCACTGAAGCTTTCTTT. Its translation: CASSHRKTATEAFF.

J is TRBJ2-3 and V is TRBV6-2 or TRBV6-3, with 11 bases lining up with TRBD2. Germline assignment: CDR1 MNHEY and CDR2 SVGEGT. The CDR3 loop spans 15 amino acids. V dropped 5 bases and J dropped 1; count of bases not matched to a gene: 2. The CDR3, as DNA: TGTGCCAGCAGTAAACTAGCGGGGGGCACAGATACGCAGTATTTT. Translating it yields CASSKLAGGTDTQYF.